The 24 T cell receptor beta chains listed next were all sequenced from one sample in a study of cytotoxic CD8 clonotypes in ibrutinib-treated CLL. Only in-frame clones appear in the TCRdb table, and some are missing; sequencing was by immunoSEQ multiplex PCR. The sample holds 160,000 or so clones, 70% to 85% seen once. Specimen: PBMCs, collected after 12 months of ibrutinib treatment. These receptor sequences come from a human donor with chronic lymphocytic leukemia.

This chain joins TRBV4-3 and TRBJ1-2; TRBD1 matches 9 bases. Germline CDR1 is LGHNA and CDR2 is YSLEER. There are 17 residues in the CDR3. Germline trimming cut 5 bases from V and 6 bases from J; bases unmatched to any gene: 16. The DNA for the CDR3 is TGCGCCAGCAGCTCCCGGGACAGGGAGCCTTCCGGAGATGGCTACACCTTC. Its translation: CASSSRDREPSGDGYTF.

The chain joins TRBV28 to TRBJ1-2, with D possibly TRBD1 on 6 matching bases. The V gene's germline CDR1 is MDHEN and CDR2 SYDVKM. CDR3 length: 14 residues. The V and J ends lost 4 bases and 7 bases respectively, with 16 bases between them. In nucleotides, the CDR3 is TGTGCCAGCAGTTCAACCGGGGGCCTGGGTGGCTACACCTTC. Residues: CASSSTGGLGGYTF.

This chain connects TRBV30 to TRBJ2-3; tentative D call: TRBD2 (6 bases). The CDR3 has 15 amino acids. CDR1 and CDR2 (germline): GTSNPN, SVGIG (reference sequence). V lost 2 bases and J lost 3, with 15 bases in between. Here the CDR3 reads CAWSWRGVETDTQYF. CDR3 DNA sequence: TGTGCCTGGAGTTGGCGGGGAGTGGAGACAGATACGCAGTATTTT.

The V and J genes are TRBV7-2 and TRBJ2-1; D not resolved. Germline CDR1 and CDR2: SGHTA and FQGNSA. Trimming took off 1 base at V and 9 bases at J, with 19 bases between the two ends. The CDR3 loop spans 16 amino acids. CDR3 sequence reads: CASSLGRQLTRPEQFF. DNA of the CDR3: TGTGCCAGCAGCTTAGGGCGGCAGCTCACCAGACCTGAGCAGTTCTTC. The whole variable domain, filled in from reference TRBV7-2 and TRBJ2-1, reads GAGVSQSPSNKVTEKGKDVELRCDPISGHTALYWYRQSLGQGLEFLIYFQGNSAPDKSGLPSDRFSAERTGGSVSTLTIQRTQQEDSAVYLCASSLGRQLTRPEQFFGPGTRLTVL.

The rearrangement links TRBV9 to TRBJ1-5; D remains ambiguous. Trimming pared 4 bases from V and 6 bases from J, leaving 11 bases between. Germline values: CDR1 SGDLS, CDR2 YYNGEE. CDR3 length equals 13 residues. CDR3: CASSPNLGQPQHF. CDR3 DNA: TGTGCCAGCAGCCCCAACCTCGGTCAGCCCCAGCATTTT.

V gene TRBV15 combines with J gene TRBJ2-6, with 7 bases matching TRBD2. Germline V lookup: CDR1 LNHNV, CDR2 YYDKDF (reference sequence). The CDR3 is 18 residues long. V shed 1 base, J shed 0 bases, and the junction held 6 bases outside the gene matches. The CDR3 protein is CATSRGLAAYSGANVLTF. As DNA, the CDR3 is TGTGCCACCAGCAGAGGGCTAGCGGCTTACTCTGGGGCCAACGTCCTGACTTTC. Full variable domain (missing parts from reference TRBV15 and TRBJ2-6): DAMVIQNPRYQVTQFGKPVTLSCSQTLNHNVMYWYQQKSSQAPKLLFHYYDKDFNNEADTPDNFQSRRPNTSFCFLDIRSPGLGDTAMYLCATSRGLAAYSGANVLTFGAGSRLTVL.

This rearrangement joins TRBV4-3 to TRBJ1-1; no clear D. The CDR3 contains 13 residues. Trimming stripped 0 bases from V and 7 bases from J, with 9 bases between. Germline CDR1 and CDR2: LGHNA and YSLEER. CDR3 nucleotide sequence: TGCGCCAGCAGCCAAGATATAAGGGTTGAAGCTTTCTTT. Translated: CASSQDIRVEAFF.

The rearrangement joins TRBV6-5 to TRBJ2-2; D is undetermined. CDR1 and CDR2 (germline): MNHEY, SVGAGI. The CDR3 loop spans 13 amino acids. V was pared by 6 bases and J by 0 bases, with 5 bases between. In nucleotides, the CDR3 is TGTGCCAGCAGACAAGCGAACACCGGGGAGCTGTTTTTT. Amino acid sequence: CASRQANTGELFF.

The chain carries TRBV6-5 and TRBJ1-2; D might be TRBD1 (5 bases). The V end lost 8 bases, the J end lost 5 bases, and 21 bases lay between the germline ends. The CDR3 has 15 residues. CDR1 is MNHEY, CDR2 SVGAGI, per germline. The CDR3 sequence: CASAYYKGPEYGYTF. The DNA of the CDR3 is TGTGCCAGCGCGTATTACAAGGGGCCGGAGTATGGCTACACCTTC.

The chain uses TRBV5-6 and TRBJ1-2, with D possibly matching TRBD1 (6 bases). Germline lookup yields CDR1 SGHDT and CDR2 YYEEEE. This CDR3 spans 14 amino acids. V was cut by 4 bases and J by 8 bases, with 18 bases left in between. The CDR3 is CASSLGQTAGGYTF. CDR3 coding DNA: TGTGCCAGCAGCCTCGGACAGACCGCTGGAGGCTACACCTTC.

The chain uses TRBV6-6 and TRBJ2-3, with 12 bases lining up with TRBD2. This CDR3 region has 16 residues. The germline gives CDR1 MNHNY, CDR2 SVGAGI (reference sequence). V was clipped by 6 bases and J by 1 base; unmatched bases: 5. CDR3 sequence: CASSAGTSGRTDTQYF. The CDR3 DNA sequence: TGTGCCAGCAGCGCCGGGACTAGCGGGCGCACAGATACGCAGTATTTT.

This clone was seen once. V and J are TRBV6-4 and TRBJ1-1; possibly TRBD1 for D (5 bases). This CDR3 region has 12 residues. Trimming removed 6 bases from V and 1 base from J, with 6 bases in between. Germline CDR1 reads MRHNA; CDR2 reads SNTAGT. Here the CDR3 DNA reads TGTGCCAGCAGGGGGGAGAACACTGAAGCTTTCTTT. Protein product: CASRGENTEAFF.

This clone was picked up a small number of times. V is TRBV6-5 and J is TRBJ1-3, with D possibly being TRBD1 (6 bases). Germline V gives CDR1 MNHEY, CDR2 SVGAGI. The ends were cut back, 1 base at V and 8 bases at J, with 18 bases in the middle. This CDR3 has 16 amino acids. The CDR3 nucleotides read TGTGCCAGCAGTTACTACAGGGTCGGATCCCCGGACACCATATATTTT. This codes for CASSYYRVGSPDTIYF.

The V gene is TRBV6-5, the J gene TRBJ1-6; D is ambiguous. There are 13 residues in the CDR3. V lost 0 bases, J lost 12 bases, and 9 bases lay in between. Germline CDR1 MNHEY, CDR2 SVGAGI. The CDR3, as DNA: TGTGCCAGCAGTTACTCGACCACGGAACCCCTCCACTTT. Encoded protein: CASSYSTTEPLHF.

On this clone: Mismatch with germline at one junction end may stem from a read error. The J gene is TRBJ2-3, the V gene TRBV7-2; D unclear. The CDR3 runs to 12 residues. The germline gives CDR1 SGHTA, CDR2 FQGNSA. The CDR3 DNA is TGTGCCAGCAGCTTACTCCAACTGGGCTTTGTCTTT. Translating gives CASSLLQLGFVF.

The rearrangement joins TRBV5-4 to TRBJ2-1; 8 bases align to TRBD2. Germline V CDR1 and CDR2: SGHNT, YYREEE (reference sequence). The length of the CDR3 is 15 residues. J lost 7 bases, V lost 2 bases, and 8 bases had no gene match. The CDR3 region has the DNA TGTGCCAGCAGCTTTTACGGGAGGGCTACAAATGAGCAGTTCTTC. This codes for CASSFYGRATNEQFF.

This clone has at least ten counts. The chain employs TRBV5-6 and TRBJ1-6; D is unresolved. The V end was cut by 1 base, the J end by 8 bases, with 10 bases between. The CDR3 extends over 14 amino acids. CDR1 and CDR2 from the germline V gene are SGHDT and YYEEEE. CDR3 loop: CASSLRPWDSPLHF. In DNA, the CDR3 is TGTGCCAGCAGCTTGCGGCCATGGGATTCACCCCTCCACTTT.

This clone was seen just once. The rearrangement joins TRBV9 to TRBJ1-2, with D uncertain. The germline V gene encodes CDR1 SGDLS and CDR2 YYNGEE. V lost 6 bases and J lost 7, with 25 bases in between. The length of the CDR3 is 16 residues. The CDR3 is CASTPRGVASDSGYTF. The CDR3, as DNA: TGTGCCAGCACCCCAAGAGGAGTTGCGAGCGATAGTGGCTACACCTTC. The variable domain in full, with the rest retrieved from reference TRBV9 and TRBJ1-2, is DSGVTQTPKHLITATGQRVTLRCSPRSGDLSVYWYQQSLDQGLQFLIQYYNGEERAKGNILERFSAQQFPDLHSELNLSSLELGDSALYFCASTPRGVASDSGYTFGSGTRLTVV.

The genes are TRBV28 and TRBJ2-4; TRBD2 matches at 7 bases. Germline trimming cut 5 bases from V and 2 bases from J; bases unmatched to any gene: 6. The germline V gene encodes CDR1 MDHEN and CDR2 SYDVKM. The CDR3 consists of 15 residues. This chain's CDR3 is CASSPPGTTKNIQYF. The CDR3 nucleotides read TGTGCCAGCAGTCCCCCCGGGACTACCAAAAACATTCAGTACTTC.

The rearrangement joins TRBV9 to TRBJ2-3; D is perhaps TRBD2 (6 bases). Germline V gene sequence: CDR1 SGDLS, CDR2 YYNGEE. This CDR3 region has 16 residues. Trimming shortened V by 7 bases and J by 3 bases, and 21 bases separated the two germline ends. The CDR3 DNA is TGTGCCAGCTCTACTCAGCCGACTAGTGGGACAGATACGCAGTATTTT. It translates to CASSTQPTSGTDTQYF.

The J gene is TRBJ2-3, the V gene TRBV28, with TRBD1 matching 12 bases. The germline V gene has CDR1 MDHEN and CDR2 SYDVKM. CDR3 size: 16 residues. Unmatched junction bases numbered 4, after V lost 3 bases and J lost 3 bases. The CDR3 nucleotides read TGTGCCAGCAGTTTGGGACAGGGGGCTGGAACAGATACGCAGTATTTT. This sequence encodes CASSLGQGAGTDTQYF.

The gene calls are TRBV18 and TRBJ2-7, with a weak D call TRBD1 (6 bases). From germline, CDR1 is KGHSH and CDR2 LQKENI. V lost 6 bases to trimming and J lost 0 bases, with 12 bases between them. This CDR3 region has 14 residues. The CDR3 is CASSQGTHSYEQYF. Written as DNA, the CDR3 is TGTGCCAGCTCCCAAGGGACACACTCCTACGAGCAGTACTTC.

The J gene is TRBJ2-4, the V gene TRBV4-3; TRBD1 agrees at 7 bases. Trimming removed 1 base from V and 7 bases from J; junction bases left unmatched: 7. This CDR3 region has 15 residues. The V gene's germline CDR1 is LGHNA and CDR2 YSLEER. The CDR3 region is CASSQAQGPGNIQYF. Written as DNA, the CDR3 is TGCGCCAGCAGCCAAGCACAGGGGCCCGGGAACATTCAGTACTTC.

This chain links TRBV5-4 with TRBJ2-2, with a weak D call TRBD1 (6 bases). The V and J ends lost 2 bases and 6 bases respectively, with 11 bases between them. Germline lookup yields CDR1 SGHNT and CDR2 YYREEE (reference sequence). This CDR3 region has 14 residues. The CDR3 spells CASSFPGVSGELFF. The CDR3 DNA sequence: TGTGCCAGCAGCTTTCCAGGGGTGTCCGGGGAGCTGTTTTTT.